The source of this TCR beta chain is a study of cytomegalovirus exposure and HLA in healthy donors. Study findings and constraints: Certain indistinguishable V segments, among them TRBV6-2 and TRBV6-3, were excluded. Researchers had no immune exposure information except CMV serostatus available. More clonal expansion characterized HLA-associated TCR beta chains than equally common others in a later analysis. V- and J-gene trimming of TCR beta was linked (in a later analysis) to a missense DCLRE1C variant.

This CDR3 has 14 residues. The germline V and J ends were trimmed by 6 bases and 5 bases, with 15 bases remaining between them. Germline loops: CDR1 SGHDT, CDR2 YYEEEE. About this clone: Its antigen is unknown.

13 Jbeta primers and 60 Vbeta primers were used for the PCR. The repertoire was sequenced with immunoSEQ multiplex PCR; TCRdb's copy has only in-frame clones and lacks some. The listing records roughly 120,000 clones. This chain joins TRBV5-6 and TRBJ2-1; tentative D call: TRBD1 (5 bases). The sequenced material came from PBMCs. This sequence originates from a man aged 18-30 years in good health and CMV-seronegative. CDR3 sequence reads: CASTFVGRDNEQFF. The CDR3 bases are TGTGCCAGCACCTTTGTGGGGCGCGACAATGAGCAGTTCTTC.